This passage covers 15 T cell receptor beta chains from one sample sequenced in a study of shared clonotypes between healthy human individuals. Some clones are missing from TCRdb's copy, which holds only in-frame ones; the method was immunoSEQ multiplex PCR. The sample carries roughly 1 million clones, roughly 80% recorded once. The sequencing sample was made of memory CD4+ T cells sorted from blood. Sample subset: CD45RA-negative fraction. The receptor set was obtained from a young man in good health.

The rearrangement uses TRBV28 and TRBJ1-5; tentative D call: TRBD1 (6 bases). Trimming took 7 bases from V and 6 from J, leaving 16 bases between them. This CDR3 is 14 amino acids long. Germline values: CDR1 MDHEN, CDR2 SYDVKM. CDR3 DNA sequence: TGTGCCAGCACCCCCGGGGGCAGGGGTCAGCCCCAGCATTTT. Translation: CASTPGGRGQPQHF. The full variable domain, in which reference TRBV28 and TRBJ1-5 provide the parts outside the CDR3, is DVKVTQSSRYLVKRTGEKVFLECVQDMDHENMFWYRQDPGLGLRLIYFSYDVKMKEKGDIPEGYSVSREKKERFSLILESASTNQTSMYLCASTPGGRGQPQHFGDGTRLSIL.

J is TRBJ1-2 and V is TRBV2; TRBD1 aligns across 8 bases. V lost 5 bases, J lost 7 bases, and 3 bases stayed unmatched. This CDR3 has 12 amino acids. Germline CDR1 is SNHLY and CDR2 is FYNNEI. The CDR3 coding sequence is TGTGCCAGCAGTACGACAGGGGTTGGCTACACCTTC. This translates into CASSTTGVGYTF.

The chain recombines TRBV5-1 with TRBJ1-2; no reliable D call. This CDR3 comprises 14 residues. Germline assignment: CDR1 SGHRS and CDR2 YFSETQ. V was clipped by 4 bases and J by 6 bases, with 16 bases between them. The CDR3 DNA reads as TGCGCCAGCAGCCCCTCAATTCAGACGGATGGCTACACCTTC. It yields the protein CASSPSIQTDGYTF.

V usage is TRBV7-9 and J usage is TRBJ2-3, with D hard to call. CDR3 length: 14 residues. Trimming stripped 5 bases from V and 2 bases from J, with 11 bases between. The V gene's germline CDR1 is SEHNR and CDR2 FQNEAQ (reference sequence). This CDR3 reads CASSPRYFTDTQYF. The CDR3 coding sequence is TGTGCCAGCAGCCCACGGTACTTCACAGATACGCAGTATTTT.

In the case of this clone: Other DNA sequences of this sample code for an identical CDR3. The chain joins TRBV10-3 to TRBJ2-3, with TRBD2 matching 12 bases. The CDR3 totals 13 residues. Germline V lookup: CDR1 ENHRY, CDR2 SYGVKD. The J segment lost 3 bases and the V segment lost 10 bases, leaving 2 bases of the junction unmatched. This CDR3 is CATGLAGTDTQYF. Here the CDR3 DNA reads TGTGCCACAGGACTAGCGGGGACAGATACGCAGTATTTT.

The V gene is TRBV6-5, the J gene TRBJ1-3; possible D gene TRBD1, 6 bases. The CDR3 sequence is 15 residues long. Trimming left V 4 bases short and J 4 bases short, with 14 bases between. CDR1 MNHEY and CDR2 SVGAGI come from the germline V gene. CDR3 coding DNA: TGTGCCAGCAGTTCGACGGGGGCGGTGGGAAACACCATATATTTT. It translates to CASSSTGAVGNTIYF.

The chain links TRBV2 to TRBJ2-7, with TRBD2 matching over 13 bases. CDR3 length: 17 residues. V was clipped by 4 bases and J by 6 bases; unmatched bases: 12. The germline V gene has CDR1 SNHLY and CDR2 FYNNEI. The CDR3: CASSAHPTSGRAGEQYF. DNA for the CDR3: TGTGCCAGCAGTGCCCACCCCACTAGCGGGAGGGCGGGCGAGCAGTACTTC.

The table lists this clone with a count of one. The genes are TRBV7-6 and TRBJ2-5; D might be TRBD2 (5 bases). CDR1 is SGHVS, CDR2 FNYEAQ, per germline. The CDR3 spans 13 residues. Trimming left V 1 base short and J 4 bases short, with 7 bases between. The CDR3 DNA sequence: TGTGCCAGCAGCTTAGGGGAGCGAGAGACCCAGTACTTC. The encoded protein is CASSLGERETQYF. The variable domain in full, with the rest retrieved from reference TRBV7-6 and TRBJ2-5, is GAGVSQSPRYKVTKRGQDVALRCDPISGHVSLYWYRQALGQGPEFLTYFNYEAQQDKSGLPNDRFSAERPEGSISTLTIQRTEQRDSAMYRCASSLGERETQYFGPGTRLLVL.

The chain couples TRBV9 to TRBJ2-7; 11 bases fit TRBD1. Germline V CDR1 and CDR2: SGDLS, YYNGEE. This CDR3 spans 17 amino acids. With 0 bases clipped from V and 3 bases from J, the junction kept 8 bases outside the gene matches. DNA for the CDR3: TGTGCCAGCAGCGTAGTTTCGAGGGACAGGGGGGACTACGAGCAGTACTTC. Translating it yields CASSVVSRDRGDYEQYF.

J is TRBJ2-2 and V is TRBV9; possibly TRBD1 for D (5 bases). The CDR3 spans 13 residues. Looked up from germline, CDR1 is SGDLS and CDR2 is YYNGEE. Trimming removed 0 bases at V and 6 bases at J, with 6 bases between. The CDR3 coding sequence is TGTGCCAGCAGCGTAGCAGGGTCCGGGGAGCTGTTTTTT. It specifies CASSVAGSGELFF.

The rearrangement uses TRBV19 and TRBJ1-2; D is undetermined. CDR1 is LNHDA and CDR2 is SQIVND in the germline V gene (reference sequence). The ends were cut back, 3 bases at V and 3 bases at J, with 11 bases in the middle. The CDR3 runs to 14 residues. The CDR3 loop reads CASSIPGRDYGYTF. The CDR3 coding sequence is TGTGCCAGTAGTATCCCCGGACGGGACTATGGCTACACCTTC.

The chain has TRBV6-1 and TRBJ2-1; 8 nucleotides line up with TRBD2. The germline CDR1 and CDR2 sequences are MNHNS and SASEGT. The CDR3 contains 16 residues. V lost 0 bases and J lost 6; bases outside the gene matches: 7. CDR3 residues: CASSEALAGGFNEQFF. CDR3 bases: TGTGCCAGCAGTGAAGCGCTTGCGGGGGGATTCAATGAGCAGTTCTTC.

This CDR3 reads CASRPLGQMHSGNTIYF. Written as DNA, the CDR3 is TGTGCCAGCAGACCGCTCGGGCAGATGCATTCTGGAAACACCATATATTTT. The rearrangement links TRBV28 to TRBJ1-3, with D unclear. The V end was cut by 6 bases, the J end by 1 base, with 19 bases between. In germline, CDR1 is MDHEN, CDR2 SYDVKM. The length of the CDR3 is 17 residues.

The chain uses TRBV5-1 and TRBJ2-3, with TRBD1 matching over 10 bases. Trimming took 4 bases from V and 3 from J; bases not matched to a gene: 17. Germline V CDR1 and CDR2: SGHRS, YFSETQ. The CDR3 loop spans 19 amino acids. For the CDR3, the DNA is TGCGCCAGCAGCCCATGGACAGGGGGAGGTGAACGGAGTACAGATACGCAGTATTTT. Amino acid sequence: CASSPWTGGGERSTDTQYF. Combining the CDR3 with reference TRBV5-1 and TRBJ2-3 gives the whole variable domain KAGVTQTPRYLIKTRGQQVTLSCSPISGHRSVSWYQQTPGQGLQFLFEYFSETQRNKGNFPGRFSGRQFSNSRSEMNVSTLELGDSALYLCASSPWTGGGERSTDTQYFGPGTRLTVL.

The chain has TRBV7-8 and TRBJ2-7, with 7 bases that match TRBD2. From germline, CDR1 is SGHVS and CDR2 FQNEAQ. V lost 5 bases and J lost 1; bases outside the gene matches: 8. The CDR3 has 15 residues. In DNA, the CDR3 is TGTGCCAGCAGCGGACTCTGGCGGGGGTCCTACGAGCAGTACTTC. Translated: CASSGLWRGSYEQYF.